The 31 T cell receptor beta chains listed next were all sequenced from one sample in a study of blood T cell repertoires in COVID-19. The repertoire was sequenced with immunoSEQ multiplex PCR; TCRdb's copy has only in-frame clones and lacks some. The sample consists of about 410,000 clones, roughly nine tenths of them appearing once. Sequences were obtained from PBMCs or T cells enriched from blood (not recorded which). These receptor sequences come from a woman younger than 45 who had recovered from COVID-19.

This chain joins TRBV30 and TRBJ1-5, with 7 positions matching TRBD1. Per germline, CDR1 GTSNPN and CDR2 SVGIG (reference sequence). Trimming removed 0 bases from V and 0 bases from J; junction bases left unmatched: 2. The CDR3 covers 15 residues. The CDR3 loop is CAWSVGQTSNQPQHF. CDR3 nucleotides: TGTGCCTGGAGTGTGGGACAGACTAGCAATCAGCCCCAGCATTTT.

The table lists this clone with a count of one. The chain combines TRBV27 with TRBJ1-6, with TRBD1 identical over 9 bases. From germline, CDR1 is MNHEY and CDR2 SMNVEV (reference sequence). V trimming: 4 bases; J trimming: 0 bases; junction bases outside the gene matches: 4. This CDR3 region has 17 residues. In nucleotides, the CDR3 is TGTGCCAGCAGTTATGGACAGGGGAGCTCCTATAATTCACCCCTCCACTTT. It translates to CASSYGQGSSYNSPLHF.

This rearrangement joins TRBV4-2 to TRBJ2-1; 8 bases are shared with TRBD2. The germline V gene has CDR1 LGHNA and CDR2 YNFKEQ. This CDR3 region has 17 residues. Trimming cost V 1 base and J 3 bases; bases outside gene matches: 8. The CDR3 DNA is TGTGCCAGCAGCCAAGGAGATAGCGGGGTCCACTACAATGAGCAGTTCTTC. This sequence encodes CASSQGDSGVHYNEQFF.

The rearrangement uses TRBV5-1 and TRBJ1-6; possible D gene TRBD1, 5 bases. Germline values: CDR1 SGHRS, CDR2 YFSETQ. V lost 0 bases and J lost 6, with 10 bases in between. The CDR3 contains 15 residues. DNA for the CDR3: TGCGCCAGCAGCTTGGAAGGACATCTTAATTCACCCCTCCACTTT. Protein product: CASSLEGHLNSPLHF.

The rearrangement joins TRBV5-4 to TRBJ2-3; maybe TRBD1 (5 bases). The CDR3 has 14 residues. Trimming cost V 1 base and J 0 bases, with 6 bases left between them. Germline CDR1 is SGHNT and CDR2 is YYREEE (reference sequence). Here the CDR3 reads CASSLQGSTDTQYF. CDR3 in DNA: TGTGCCAGCAGCTTGCAGGGTAGCACAGATACGCAGTATTTT.

The CDR3 spells CASSLRDRDEKLFF. DNA for the CDR3: TGTGCCAGCAGCCTCCGGGACAGGGATGAAAAACTGTTTTTT. This chain links TRBV28 with TRBJ1-4, with TRBD1 identical over 9 bases. V lost 6 bases to trimming and J lost 6 bases; unmatched junction nucleotides: 5. Germline values: CDR1 MDHEN, CDR2 SYDVKM. The CDR3 spans 14 residues.

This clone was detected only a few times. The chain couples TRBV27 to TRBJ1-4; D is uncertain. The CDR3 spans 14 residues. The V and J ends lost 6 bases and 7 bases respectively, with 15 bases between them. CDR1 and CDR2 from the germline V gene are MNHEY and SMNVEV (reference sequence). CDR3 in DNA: TGTGCCAGCAGCCTCGGATCGGGGTCTGAAAAACTGTTTTTT. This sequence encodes CASSLGSGSEKLFF.

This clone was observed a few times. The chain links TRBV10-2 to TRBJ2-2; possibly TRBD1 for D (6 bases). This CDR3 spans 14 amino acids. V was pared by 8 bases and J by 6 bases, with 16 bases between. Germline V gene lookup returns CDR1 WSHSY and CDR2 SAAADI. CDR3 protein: CASAQGLLPGELFF. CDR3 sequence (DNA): TGCGCCAGCGCACAGGGCCTTCTCCCCGGGGAGCTGTTTTTT.

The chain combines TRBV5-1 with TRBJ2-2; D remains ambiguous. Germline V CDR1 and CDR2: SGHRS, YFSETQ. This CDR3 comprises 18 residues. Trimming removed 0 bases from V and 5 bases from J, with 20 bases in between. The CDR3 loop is CASSLAGSVVALTGELFF. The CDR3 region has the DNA TGCGCCAGCAGCTTGGCCGGGTCGGTAGTGGCCTTAACCGGGGAGCTGTTTTTT.

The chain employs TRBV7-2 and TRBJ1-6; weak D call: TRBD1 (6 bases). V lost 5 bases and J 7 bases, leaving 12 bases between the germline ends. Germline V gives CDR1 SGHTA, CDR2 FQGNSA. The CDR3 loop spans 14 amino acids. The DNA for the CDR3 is TGTGCCAGCAGCGCGGACAGCTTGAATTCACCCCTCCACTTT. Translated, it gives CASSADSLNSPLHF.

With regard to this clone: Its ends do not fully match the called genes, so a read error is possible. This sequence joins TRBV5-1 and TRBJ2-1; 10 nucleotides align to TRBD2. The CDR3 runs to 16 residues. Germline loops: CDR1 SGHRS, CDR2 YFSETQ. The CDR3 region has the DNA TGCGCCAGCCGCTTGTCTAGCGGGAGTTCCTACAATGAGCAGTTCTTC. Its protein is CASRLSSGSSYNEQFF.

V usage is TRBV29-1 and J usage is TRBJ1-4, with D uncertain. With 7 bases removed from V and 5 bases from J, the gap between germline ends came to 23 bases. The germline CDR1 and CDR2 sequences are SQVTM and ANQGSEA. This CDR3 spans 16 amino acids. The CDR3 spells CSANVLVRPLNEKLFF. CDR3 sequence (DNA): TGCAGCGCAAACGTCTTGGTGAGGCCTTTGAATGAAAAACTGTTTTTT.

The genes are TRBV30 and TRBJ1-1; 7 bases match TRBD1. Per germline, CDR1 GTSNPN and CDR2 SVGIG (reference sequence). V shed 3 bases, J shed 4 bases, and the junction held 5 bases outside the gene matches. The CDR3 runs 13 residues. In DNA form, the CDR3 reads TGTGCCTGGAGACCAGCAGGGGGCACTGAAGCTTTCTTT. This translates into CAWRPAGGTEAFF.

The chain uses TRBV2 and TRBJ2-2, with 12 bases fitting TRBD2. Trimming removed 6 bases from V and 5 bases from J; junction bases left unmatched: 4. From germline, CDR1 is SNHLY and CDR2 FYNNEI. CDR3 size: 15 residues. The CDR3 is CASSLGLAGTGELFF. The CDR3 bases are TGTGCCAGCAGCCTAGGACTAGCGGGAACCGGGGAGCTGTTTTTT. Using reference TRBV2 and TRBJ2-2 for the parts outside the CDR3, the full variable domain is EPEVTQTPSHQVTQMGQEVILRCVPISNHLYFYWYRQILGQKVEFLVSFYNNEISEKSEIFDDQFSVERPDGSNFTLKIRSTKLEDSAMYFCASSLGLAGTGELFFGEGSRLTVL.

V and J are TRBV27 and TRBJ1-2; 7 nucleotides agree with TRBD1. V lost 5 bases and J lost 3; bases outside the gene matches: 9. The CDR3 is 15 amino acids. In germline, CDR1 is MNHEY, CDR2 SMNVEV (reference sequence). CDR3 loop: CASSLYSRGYYGYTF. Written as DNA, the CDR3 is TGTGCCAGCAGTCTCTACTCCAGGGGGTACTATGGCTACACCTTC.

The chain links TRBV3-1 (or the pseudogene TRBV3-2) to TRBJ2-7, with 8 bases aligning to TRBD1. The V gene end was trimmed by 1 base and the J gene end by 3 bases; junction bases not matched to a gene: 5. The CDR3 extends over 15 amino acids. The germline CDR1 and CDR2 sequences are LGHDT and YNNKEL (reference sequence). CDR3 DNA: TGTGCCAGCAGCCAAGGGTTCAGGGGGCTCTACGAGCAGTACTTC. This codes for CASSQGFRGLYEQYF.

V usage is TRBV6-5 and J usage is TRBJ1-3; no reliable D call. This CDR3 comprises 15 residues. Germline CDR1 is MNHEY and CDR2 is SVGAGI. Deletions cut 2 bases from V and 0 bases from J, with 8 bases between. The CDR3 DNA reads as TGTGCCAGCAGTTACCGCGGGGTCTCTGGAAACACCATATATTTT. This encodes CASSYRGVSGNTIYF.

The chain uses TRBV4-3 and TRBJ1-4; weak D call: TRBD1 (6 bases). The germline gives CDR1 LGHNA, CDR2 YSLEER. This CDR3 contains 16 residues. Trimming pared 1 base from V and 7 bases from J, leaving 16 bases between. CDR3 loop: CASSQVKTGSREKLFF. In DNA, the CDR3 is TGCGCCAGCAGCCAAGTGAAGACAGGTTCGCGTGAAAAACTGTTTTTT.

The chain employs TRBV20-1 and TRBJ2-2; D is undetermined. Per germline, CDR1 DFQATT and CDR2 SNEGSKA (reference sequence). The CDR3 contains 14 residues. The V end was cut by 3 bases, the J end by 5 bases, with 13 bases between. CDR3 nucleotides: TGCAGTGCTAGTAATAACTTAGTGACCGGGGAGCTGTTTTTT. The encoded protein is CSASNNLVTGELFF.

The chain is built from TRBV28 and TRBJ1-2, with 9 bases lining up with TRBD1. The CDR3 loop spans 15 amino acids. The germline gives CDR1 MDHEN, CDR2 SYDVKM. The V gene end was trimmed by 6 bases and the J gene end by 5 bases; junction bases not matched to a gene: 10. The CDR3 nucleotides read TGTGCCAGCAGACCCGGGACAGGGTGGCGTTATGGCTACACCTTC. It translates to CASRPGTGWRYGYTF.

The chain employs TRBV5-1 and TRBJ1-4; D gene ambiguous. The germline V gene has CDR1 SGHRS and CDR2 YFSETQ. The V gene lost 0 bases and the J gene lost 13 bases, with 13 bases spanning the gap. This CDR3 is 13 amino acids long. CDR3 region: CASSLEADSPLFF. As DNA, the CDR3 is TGCGCCAGCAGCTTGGAAGCGGATTCCCCACTGTTTTTT.

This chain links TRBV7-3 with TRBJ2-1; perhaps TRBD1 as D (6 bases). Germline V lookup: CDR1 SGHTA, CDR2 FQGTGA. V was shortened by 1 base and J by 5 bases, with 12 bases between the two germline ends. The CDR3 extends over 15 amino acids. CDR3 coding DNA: TGTGCCAGCAGCTTAAGGGTTAGGGGGAACAATGAGCAGTTCTTC. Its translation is CASSLRVRGNNEQFF.

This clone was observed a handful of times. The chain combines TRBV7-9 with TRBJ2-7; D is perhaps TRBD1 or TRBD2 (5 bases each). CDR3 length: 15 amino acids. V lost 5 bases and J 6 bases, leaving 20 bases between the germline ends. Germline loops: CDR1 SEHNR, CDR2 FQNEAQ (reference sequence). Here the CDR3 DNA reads TGTGCCAGCAGCAGGGCGGGCACCACAGGATTCGAGCAGTACTTC. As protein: CASSRAGTTGFEQYF.

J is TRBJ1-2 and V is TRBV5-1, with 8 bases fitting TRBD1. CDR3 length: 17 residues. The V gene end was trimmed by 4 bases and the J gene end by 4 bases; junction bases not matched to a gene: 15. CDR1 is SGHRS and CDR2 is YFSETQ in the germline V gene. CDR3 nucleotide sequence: TGCGCCAGCAGCATCGGACAGGGAAGCCTCCTAGGCTATGGCTACACCTTC. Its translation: CASSIGQGSLLGYGYTF. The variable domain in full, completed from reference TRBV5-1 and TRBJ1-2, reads KAGVTQTPRYLIKTRGQQVTLSCSPISGHRSVSWYQQTPGQGLQFLFEYFSETQRNKGNFPGRFSGRQFSNSRSEMNVSTLELGDSALYLCASSIGQGSLLGYGYTFGSGTRLTVV.

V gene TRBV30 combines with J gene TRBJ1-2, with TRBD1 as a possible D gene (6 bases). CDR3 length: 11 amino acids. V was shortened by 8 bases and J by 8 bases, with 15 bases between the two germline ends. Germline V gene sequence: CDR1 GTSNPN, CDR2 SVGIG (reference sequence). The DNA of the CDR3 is TGTGCCCTCCGGGGGGCGGGGGGCTACACCTTC. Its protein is CALRGAGGYTF.

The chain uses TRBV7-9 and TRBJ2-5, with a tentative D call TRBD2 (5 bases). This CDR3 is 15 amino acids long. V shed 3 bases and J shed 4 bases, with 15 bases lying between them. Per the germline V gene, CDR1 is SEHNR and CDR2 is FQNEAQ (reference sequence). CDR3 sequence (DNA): TGTGCCAGCAGCTTTGGGTCCGGGGAGATAGAGACCCAGTACTTC. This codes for CASSFGSGEIETQYF. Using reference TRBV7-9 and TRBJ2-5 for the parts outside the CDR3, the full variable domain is DTGVSQNPRHKITKRGQNVTFRCDPISEHNRLYWYRQTLGQGPEFLTYFQNEAQLEKSRLLSDRFSAERPKGSFSTLEIQRTEQGDSAMYLCASSFGSGEIETQYFGPGTRLLVL.

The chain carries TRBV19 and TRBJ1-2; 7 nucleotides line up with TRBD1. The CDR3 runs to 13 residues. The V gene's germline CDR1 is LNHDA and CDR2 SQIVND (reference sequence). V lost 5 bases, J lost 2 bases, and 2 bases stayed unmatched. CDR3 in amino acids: CASSPGQNYGYTF. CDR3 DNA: TGTGCCAGTAGTCCGGGACAGAACTATGGCTACACCTTC.

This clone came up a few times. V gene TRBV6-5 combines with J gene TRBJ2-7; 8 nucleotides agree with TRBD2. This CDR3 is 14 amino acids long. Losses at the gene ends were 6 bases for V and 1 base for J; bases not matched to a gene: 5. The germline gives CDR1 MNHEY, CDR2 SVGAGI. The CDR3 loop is CASRTLAESYEQYF. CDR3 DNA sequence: TGTGCCAGCAGAACACTAGCGGAGTCCTACGAGCAGTACTTC.

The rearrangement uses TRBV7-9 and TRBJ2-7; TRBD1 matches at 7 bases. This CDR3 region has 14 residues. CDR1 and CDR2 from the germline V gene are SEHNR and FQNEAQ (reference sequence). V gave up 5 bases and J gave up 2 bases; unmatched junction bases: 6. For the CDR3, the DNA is TGTGCCAGCAGCCAGGGACAGAACCCCTACGAGCAGTACTTC. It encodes CASSQGQNPYEQYF.

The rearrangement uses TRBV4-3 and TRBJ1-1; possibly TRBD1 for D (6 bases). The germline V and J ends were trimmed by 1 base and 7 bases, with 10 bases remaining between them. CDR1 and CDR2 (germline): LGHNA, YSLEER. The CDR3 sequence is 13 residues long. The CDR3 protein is CASSQVAGDEAFF. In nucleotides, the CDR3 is TGCGCCAGCAGCCAAGTAGCAGGGGATGAAGCTTTCTTT.

CDR3 amino acids: CASSIGPGLAGFTYNEQFF. The CDR3 nucleotides are TGTGCCAGTAGTATAGGACCGGGACTAGCGGGATTCACCTACAATGAGCAGTTCTTC. J is TRBJ2-1 and V is TRBV19, with 13 bases fitting TRBD2. The CDR3 loop spans 19 amino acids. Germline CDR1 LNHDA, CDR2 SQIVND (reference sequence). The V segment lost 1 base and the J segment 2 bases; nucleotides outside the gene matches: 8.